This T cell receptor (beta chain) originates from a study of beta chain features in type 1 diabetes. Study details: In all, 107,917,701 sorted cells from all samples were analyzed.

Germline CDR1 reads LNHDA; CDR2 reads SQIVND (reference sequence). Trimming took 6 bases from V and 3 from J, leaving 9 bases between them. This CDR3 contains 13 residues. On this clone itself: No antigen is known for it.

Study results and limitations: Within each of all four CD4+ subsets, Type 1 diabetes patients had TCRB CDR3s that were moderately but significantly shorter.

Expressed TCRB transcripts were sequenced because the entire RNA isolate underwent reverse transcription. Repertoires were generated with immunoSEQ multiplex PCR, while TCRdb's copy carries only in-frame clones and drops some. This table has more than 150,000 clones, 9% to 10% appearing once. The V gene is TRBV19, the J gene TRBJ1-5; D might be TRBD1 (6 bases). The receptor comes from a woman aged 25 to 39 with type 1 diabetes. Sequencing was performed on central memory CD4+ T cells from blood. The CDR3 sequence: CASRDSYNQPQHF. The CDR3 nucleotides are TGTGCCAGTAGGGACAGCTACAATCAGCCCCAGCATTTT.